Listed below are T cell receptor beta chains from one sample, sequenced in a study of T cell repertoires in ileal Crohn's disease. Profiled with immunoSEQ multiplex PCR; TCRdb holds only in-frame clones, not every one. This sample has about 14,000 clones; roughly nine tenths occur once, and the top ten carry over 3.5%. Specimen: ileal tissue. The receptors were gathered from an adult with Crohn's disease. CDR3s leave out the opening cysteine and the closing phenylalanine or tryptophan. Fields, in order: V gene, CDR3 length, D gene, CDR3 protein. The D gene is left open where the match is weak.

V gene: TRBV7-3
CDR3 length: 13
D gene: -
CDR3 protein: ASSFTGYYQETQY

V gene: TRBV30
CDR3 length: 13
D gene: TRBD2
CDR3 protein: AWSVAWGGRNEQF

V gene: TRBV9
CDR3 length: 14
D gene: -
CDR3 protein: ASSVLAVPSTDTQY

V gene: TRBV5-1
CDR3 length: 13
D gene: TRBD1
CDR3 protein: ASSRRQGADGEQY

V gene: TRBV4-1
CDR3 length: 13
D gene: -
CDR3 protein: ASSRLQGLNTEAF

V gene: TRBV15
CDR3 length: 13
D gene: -
CDR3 protein: ATSRVSDQGYGYT

V gene: TRBV7-7
CDR3 length: 13
D gene: -
CDR3 protein: ASSLAGATYNEQF

V gene: TRBV30
CDR3 length: 13
D gene: TRBD2
CDR3 protein: AWSLRLAGTGELF

V gene: TRBV7-3
CDR3 length: 13
D gene: TRBD2
CDR3 protein: ASSWTSGSADTQY

V gene: TRBV5-1
CDR3 length: 14
D gene: -
CDR3 protein: ASSLDWLGGTGELF

V gene: TRBV19
CDR3 length: 9
D gene: -
CDR3 protein: ASSIADTQY

V gene: TRBV15
CDR3 length: 12
D gene: TRBD1
CDR3 protein: ATSRDRGPETQY

V gene: TRBV6-1
CDR3 length: 13
D gene: TRBD2
CDR3 protein: ASRRRTSDTDTQY

V gene: TRBV4-3
CDR3 length: 16
D gene: TRBD2
CDR3 protein: ASSQDVGRGVSSWEQY

V gene: TRBV5-1
CDR3 length: 11
D gene: -
CDR3 protein: ASSLELNTEAF

V gene: TRBV19
CDR3 length: 14
D gene: TRBD1
CDR3 protein: ASSPATGGLNGELF

V gene: TRBV18
CDR3 length: 14
D gene: -
CDR3 protein: ASSPQRVGSNQPQH

V gene: TRBV7-3
CDR3 length: 12
D gene: -
CDR3 protein: ASSLIGGDTEAF

V gene: TRBV7-9
CDR3 length: 15
D gene: TRBD1
CDR3 protein: ASSPRGLLDGNTEAF

V gene: TRBV30
CDR3 length: 10
D gene: TRBD1
CDR3 protein: AWTTGGNGYT

V gene: TRBV7-9
CDR3 length: 13
D gene: TRBD1
CDR3 protein: ASSKGTVEYNEQF

V gene: TRBV2
CDR3 length: 16
D gene: TRBD1
CDR3 protein: ASRGIGQGATWYNEQF

V gene: TRBV30
CDR3 length: 9
D gene: -
CDR3 protein: GSSGANVLT

V gene: TRBV27
CDR3 length: 12
D gene: TRBD1
CDR3 protein: ASSLGTGISPLH

V gene: TRBV29-1
CDR3 length: 10
D gene: -
CDR3 protein: SVGRSNYGYT

V gene: TRBV7-2
CDR3 length: 12
D gene: -
CDR3 protein: ASSLVGWDTEAF

V gene: TRBV28
CDR3 length: 13
D gene: TRBD1
CDR3 protein: ASSPPWQGATEAF

V gene: TRBV5-1
CDR3 length: 13
D gene: -
CDR3 protein: ASSLAETGSTEAF

V gene: TRBV20-1
CDR3 length: 9
D gene: -
CDR3 protein: SASSRNTIY

V gene: TRBV29-1
CDR3 length: 12
D gene: TRBD1
CDR3 protein: SVTTGSGGNTIY

V gene: TRBV7-9
CDR3 length: 13
D gene: -
CDR3 protein: ASSLRTGGAGEQY

V gene: TRBV18
CDR3 length: 11
D gene: -
CDR3 protein: ASSPGAAYEQY

V gene: TRBV14
CDR3 length: 11
D gene: -
CDR3 protein: ASSQNARDTQY

V gene: TRBV5-1
CDR3 length: 10
D gene: -
CDR3 protein: ASREQSYGYT

V gene: TRBV19
CDR3 length: 13
D gene: -
CDR3 protein: ASSRSRESTDTQY

V gene: TRBV19
CDR3 length: 12
D gene: -
CDR3 protein: ASSIQGVPREQY

V gene: TRBV23-1
CDR3 length: 12
D gene: -
CDR3 protein: ASSLLLGAPGYT

V gene: TRBV7-9
CDR3 length: 15
D gene: TRBD2
CDR3 protein: ASSLDITGAGTGELF

V gene: TRBV7-6
CDR3 length: 13
D gene: TRBD2
CDR3 protein: ASSPRTSSQETQY

V gene: TRBV6-5
CDR3 length: 12
D gene: -
CDR3 protein: ASSYSRGGTEAF